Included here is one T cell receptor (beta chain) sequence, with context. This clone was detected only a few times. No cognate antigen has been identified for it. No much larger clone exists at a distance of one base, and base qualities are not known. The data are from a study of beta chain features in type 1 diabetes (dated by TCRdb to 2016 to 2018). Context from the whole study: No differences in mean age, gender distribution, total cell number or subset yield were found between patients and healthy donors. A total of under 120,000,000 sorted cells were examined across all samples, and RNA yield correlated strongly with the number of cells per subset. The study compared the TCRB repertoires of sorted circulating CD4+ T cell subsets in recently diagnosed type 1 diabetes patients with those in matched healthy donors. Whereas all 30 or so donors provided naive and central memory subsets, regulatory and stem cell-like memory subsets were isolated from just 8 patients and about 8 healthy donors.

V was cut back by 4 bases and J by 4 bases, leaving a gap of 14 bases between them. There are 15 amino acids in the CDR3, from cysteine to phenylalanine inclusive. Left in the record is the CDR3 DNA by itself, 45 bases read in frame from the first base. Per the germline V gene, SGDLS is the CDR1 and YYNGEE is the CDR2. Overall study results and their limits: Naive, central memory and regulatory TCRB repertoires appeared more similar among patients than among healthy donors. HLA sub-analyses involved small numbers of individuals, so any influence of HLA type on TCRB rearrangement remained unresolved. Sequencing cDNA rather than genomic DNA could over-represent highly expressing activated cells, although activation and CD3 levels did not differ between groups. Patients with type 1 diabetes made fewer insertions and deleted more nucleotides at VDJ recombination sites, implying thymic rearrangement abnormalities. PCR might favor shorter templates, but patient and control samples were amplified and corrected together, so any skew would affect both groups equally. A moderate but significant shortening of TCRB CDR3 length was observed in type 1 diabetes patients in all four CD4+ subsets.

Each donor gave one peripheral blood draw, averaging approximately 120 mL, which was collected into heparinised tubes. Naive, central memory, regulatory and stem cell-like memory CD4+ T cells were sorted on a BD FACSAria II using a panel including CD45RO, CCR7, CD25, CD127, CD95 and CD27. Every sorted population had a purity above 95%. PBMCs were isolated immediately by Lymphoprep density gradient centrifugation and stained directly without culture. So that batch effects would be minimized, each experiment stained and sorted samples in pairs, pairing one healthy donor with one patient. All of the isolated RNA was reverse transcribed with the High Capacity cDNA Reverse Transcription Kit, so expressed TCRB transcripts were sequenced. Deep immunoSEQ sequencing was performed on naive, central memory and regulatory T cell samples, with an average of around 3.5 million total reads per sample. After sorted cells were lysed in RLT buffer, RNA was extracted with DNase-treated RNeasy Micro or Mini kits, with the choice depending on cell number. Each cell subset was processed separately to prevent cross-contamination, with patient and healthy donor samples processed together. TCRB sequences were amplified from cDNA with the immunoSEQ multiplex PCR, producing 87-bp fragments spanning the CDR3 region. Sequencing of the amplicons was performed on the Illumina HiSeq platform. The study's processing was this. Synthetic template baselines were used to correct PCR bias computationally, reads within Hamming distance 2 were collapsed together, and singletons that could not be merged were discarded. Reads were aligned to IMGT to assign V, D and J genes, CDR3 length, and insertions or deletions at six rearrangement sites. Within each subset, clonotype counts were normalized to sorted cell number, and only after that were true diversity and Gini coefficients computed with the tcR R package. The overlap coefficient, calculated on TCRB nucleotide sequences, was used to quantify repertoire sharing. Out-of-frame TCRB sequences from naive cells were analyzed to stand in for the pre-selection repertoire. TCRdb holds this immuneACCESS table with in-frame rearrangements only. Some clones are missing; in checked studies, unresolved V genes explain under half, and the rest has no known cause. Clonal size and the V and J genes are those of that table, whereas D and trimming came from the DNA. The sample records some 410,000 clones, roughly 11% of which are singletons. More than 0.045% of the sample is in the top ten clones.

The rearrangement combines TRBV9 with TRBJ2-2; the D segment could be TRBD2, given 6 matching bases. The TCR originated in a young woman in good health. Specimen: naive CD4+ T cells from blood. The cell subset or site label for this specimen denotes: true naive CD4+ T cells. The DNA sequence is TGTGCCAGCAGCACGCTTAGCGGAGGCACCGGGGAGCTGTTTTTT. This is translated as CASSTLSGGTGELFF.